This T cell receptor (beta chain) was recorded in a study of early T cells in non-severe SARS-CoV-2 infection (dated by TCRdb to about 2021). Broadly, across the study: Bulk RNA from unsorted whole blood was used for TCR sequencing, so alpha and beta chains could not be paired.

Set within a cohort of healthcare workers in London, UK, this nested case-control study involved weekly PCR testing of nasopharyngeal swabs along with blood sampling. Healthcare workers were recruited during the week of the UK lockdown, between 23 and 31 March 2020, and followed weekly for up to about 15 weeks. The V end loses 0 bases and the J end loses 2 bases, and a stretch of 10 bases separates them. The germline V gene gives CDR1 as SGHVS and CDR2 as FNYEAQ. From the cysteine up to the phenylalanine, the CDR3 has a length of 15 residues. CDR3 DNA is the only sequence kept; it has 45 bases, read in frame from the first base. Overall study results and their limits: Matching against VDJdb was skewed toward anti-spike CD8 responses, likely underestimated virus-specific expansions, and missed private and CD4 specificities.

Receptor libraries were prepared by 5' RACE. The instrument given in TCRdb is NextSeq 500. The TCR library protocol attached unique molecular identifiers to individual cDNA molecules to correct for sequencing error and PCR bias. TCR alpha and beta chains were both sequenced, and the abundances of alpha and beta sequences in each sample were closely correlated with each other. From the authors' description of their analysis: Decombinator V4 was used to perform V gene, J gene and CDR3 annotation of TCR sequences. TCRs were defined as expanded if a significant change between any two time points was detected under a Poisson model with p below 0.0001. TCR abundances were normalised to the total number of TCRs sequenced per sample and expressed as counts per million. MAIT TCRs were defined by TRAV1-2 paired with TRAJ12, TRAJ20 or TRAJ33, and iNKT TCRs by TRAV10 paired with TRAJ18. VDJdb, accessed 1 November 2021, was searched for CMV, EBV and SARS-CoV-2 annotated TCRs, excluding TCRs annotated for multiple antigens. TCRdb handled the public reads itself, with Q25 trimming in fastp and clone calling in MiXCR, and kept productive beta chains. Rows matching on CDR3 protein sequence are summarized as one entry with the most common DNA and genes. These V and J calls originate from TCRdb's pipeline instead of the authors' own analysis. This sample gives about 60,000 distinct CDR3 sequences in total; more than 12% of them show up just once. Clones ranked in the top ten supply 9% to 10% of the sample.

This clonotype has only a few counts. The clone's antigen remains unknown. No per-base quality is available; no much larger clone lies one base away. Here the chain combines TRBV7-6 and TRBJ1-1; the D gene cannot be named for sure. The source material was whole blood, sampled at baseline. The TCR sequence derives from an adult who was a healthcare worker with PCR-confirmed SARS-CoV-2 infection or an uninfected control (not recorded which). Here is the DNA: TGTGCCAGCAGCTTAGCCGGAGTAAGTAACACTGAAGCTTTCTTT. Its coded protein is CASSLAGVSNTEAFF.